The clone carrying this TCR beta chain showed up many times. Its antigen remains unidentified. Based on clinical symptoms, serum thyroxine and TRAb, thyroid ultrasound and orbital computed tomography, diagnoses were reached. These data come from a study of T cells in Graves' hyperthyroidism and ophthalmopathy. At the level of the study: Before any treatment, at initial diagnosis, peripheral blood was collected.

The length of the CDR3 is 13 residues. Trimming stripped 3 bases from V and 4 bases from J, with 9 bases between. Germline CDR1 LGHDT, CDR2 YNNKEL (reference sequence). TCR beta CDR3 region amplification was performed from RNA transcripts. Researchers ran a first-round RT-PCR on the TCR CDR3 using the HTBI primer set. TCRdb independently ran MiXCR on the multiplex PCR reads; one entry per CDR3 protein. The sample has under 400,000 distinct CDR3 sequences; 15% to 19% are singletons. The study, taken as a whole, reports: Blood shared most expanded thyroid clonotypes above 0.001.

This chain connects TRBV3-1 to TRBJ1-1; D gene uncertain. Sequencing was carried out using blood. This receptor was obtained from a woman aged 18-29 years with Graves' hyperthyroidism that later progressed to Graves' ophthalmopathy. Here the CDR3 DNA reads TGTGCCAGCAGCCAGGGAAGGGTCACTGAAGCTTTCTTT. Translating gives CASSQGRVTEAFF.